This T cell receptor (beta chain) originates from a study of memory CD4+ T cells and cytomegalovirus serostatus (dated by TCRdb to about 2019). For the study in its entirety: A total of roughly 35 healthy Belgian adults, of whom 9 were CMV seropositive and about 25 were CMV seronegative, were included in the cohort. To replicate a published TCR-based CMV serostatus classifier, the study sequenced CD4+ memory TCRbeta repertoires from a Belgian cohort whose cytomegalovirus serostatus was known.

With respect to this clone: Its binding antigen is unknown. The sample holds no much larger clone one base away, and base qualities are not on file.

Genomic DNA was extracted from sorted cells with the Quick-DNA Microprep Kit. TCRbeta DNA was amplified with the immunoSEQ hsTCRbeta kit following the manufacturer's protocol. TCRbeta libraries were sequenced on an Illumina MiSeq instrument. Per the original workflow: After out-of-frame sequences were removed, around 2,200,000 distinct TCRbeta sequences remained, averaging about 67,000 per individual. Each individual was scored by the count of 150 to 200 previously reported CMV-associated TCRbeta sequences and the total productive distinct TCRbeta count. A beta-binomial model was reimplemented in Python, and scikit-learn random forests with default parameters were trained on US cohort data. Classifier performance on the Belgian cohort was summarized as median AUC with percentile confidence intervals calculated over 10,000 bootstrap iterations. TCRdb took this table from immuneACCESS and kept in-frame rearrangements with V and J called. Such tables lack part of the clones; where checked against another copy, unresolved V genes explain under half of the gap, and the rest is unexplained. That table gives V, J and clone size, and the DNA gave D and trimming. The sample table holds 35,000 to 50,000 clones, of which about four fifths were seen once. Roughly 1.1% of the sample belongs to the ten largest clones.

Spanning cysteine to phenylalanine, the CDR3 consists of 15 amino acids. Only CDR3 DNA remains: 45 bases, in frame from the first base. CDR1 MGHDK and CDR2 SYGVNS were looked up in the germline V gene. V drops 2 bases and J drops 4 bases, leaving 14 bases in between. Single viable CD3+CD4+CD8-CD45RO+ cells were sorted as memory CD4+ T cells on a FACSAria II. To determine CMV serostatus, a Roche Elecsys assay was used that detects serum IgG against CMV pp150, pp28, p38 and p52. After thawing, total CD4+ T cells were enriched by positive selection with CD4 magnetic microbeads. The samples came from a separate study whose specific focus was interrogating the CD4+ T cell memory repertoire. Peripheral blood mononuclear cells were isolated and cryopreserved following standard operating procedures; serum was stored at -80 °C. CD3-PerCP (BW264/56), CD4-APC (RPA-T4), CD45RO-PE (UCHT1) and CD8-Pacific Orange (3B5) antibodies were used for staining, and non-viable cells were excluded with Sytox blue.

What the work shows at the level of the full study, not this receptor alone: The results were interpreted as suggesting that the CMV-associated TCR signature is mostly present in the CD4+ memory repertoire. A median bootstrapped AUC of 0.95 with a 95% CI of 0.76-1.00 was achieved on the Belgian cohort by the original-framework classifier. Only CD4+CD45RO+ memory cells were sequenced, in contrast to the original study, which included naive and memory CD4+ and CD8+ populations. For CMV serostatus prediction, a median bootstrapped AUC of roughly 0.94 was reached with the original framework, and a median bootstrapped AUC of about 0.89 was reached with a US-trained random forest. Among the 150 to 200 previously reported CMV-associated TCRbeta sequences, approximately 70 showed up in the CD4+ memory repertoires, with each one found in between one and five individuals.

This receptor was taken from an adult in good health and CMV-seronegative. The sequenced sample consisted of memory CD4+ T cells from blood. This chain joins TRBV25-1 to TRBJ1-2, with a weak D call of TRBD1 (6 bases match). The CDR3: CASSEEGQNFYGYTF. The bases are TGTGCCAGCAGTGAAGAAGGACAGAACTTCTATGGCTACACCTTC.